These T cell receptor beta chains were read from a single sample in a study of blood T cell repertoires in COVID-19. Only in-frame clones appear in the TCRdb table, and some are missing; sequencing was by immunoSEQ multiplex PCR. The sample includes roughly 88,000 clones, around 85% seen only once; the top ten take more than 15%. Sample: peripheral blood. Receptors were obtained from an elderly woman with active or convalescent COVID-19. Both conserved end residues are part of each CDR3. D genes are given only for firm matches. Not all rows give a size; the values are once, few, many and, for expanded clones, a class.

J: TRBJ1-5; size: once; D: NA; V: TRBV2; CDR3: CASSRGGGNQPQHF; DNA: TGTGCCAGCAGCCGAGGGGGGGGCAATCAGCCCCAGCATTTT
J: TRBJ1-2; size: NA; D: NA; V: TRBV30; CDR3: CAWSVPAGAGGYTF; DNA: TGTGCCTGGAGTGTCCCGGCAGGGGCCGGAGGCTACACCTTC
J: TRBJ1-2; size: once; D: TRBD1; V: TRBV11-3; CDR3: CASSLTGGHGYTF; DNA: TGTGCCAGCAGCTTGACAGGGGGCCATGGCTACACCTTC
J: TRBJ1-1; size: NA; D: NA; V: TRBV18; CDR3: CASSQSENTEAFF; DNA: TGTGCCAGCTCACAATCAGAGAACACTGAAGCTTTCTTT
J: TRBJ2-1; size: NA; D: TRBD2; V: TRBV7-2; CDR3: CASSPRLAGALRSYNEQFF; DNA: TGTGCCAGCAGCCCCAGACTAGCGGGAGCCCTCCGCTCCTACAATGAGCAGTTCTTC
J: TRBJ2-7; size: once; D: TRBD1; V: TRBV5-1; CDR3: CASSGTGAYEQYF; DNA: TGCGCCAGCAGCGGGACAGGGGCGTACGAGCAGTACTTC
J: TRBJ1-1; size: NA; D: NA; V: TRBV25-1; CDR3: CASSPPQVRGMNTEAFF; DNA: TGTGCCAGCAGTCCCCCGCAGGTTAGGGGGATGAACACTGAAGCTTTCTTT
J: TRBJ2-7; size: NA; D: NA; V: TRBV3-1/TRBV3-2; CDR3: CASSQVRETEQYF; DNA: TGTGCCAGCAGCCAAGTCCGGGAGACCGAGCAGTACTTC
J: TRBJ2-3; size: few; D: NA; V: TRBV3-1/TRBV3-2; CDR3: CASSWTSTDTQYF; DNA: TGTGCCAGCAGCTGGACTAGCACAGATACGCAGTATTTT
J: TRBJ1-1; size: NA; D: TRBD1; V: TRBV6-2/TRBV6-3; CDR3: CASSFSGTGVPGTTEAFF; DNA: TGTGCCAGCAGTTTCTCCGGGACAGGGGTGCCGGGTACTACTGAAGCTTTCTTT
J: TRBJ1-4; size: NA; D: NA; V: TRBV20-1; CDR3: CSASLTQNNEKLFF; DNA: TGCAGTGCTAGTCTGACACAGAATAATGAAAAACTGTTTTTT
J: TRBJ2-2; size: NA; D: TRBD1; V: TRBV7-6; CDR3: CASSLAGPPGQGNTGELFF; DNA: TGTGCCAGCAGCTTAGCGGGGCCCCCGGGACAGGGGAACACCGGGGAGCTGTTTTTT
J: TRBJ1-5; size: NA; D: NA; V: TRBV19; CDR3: CASSMSQGPQPQHF; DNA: TGTGCCAGTAGTATGTCGCAGGGTCCTCAGCCCCAGCATTTT
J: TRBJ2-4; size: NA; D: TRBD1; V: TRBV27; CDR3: CASSKGQGANIQYF; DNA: TGTGCCAGCAGTAAGGGACAGGGGGCAAACATTCAGTACTTC
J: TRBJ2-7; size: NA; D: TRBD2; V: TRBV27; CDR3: CASSTGTSGANEQYF; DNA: TGTGCCAGCAGTACCGGGACTAGCGGGGCCAACGAGCAGTACTTC
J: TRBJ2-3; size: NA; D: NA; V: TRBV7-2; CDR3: CASSPTRAQGTDTQYF; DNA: TGTGCCAGCAGCCCCACACGCGCCCAGGGCACAGATACGCAGTATTTT
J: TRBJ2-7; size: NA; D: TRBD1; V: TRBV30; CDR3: CAWSAGQGFYEQYF; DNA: TGTGCCTGGAGTGCGGGACAGGGTTTCTACGAGCAGTACTTC
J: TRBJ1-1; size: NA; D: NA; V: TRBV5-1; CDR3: CASSSGGSMNTEAFF; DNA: TGCGCCAGCAGCTCTGGCGGCAGTATGAACACTGAAGCTTTCTTT
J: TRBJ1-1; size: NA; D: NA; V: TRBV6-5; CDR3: CASAGLNSEAFF; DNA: TGTGCCAGCGCCGGACTCAACAGCGAAGCTTTCTTT
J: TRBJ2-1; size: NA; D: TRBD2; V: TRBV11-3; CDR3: CASSLGRGASYNEQFF; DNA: TGTGCCAGCAGCTTAGGGCGGGGGGCCTCCTACAATGAGCAGTTCTTC
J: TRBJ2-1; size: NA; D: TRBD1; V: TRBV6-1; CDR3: CASSQAGTGFRNEQFF; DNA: TGTGCCAGCAGTCAAGCCGGGACAGGGTTTCGCAATGAGCAGTTCTTC
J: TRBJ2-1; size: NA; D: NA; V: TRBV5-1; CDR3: CASGVDGYNEQFF; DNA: TGCGCCAGCGGAGTCGACGGGTACAATGAGCAGTTCTTC
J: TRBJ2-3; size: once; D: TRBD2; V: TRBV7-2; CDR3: CASSESTSVTDTQYF; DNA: TGTGCCAGCAGCGAATCCACTAGCGTCACAGATACGCAGTATTTT
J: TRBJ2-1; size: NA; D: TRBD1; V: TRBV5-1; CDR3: CASSPETGRVLNEQFF; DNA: TGCGCCAGCAGCCCGGAGACAGGGCGCGTCCTCAATGAGCAGTTCTTC
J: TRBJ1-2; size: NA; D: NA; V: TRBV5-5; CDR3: CASSRGRRDYGYTF; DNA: TGTGCCAGCAGCAGGGGGAGACGGGACTATGGCTACACCTTC
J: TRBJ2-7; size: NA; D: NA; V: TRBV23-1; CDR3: CASSRGHIYEQYF; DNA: TGCGCCAGCAGTCGTGGCCACATCTACGAGCAGTACTTC
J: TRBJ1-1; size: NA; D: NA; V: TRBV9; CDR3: CASSVLPMNTEAFF; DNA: TGTGCCAGCAGCGTCCTACCCATGAACACTGAAGCTTTCTTT